This paragraph reports one TCR beta chain. The data stem from a study of blood T cell repertoires in COVID-19. Overall study context: Collection of acute and convalescent COVID-19 samples took place in the United States, Italy and Spain. PBMCs, B-cell-depleted T cells, or T cells were the source of the cDNA or gDNA that made up the material.

The CDR3 is made up of 14 amino acids. CDR1 and CDR2 from the germline V gene are SNHLY and FYNNEI. With 7 bases removed from V and 4 bases from J, the gap between germline ends came to 15 bases. Authors' methods: Reference gene primer amplification gave nucleated cell count estimates. TCRdb keeps only in-frame clones here, not all; method: immunoSEQ multiplex PCR. The V and J calls and the clone size are those of that table, but D and trimming were determined from the DNA. The table includes hundreds of thousands of clones, 86% detected once. This chain joins TRBV2 and TRBJ2-3; tentative D call: TRBD1 (8 bases). The sample taken for sequencing was peripheral blood. This clonotype was obtained from a woman aged 30 to 39 with active or convalescent COVID-19. Here the CDR3 reads CASKTGEGSDTQYF. The DNA for the CDR3 is TGTGCCAGCAAGACAGGGGAGGGCTCAGATACGCAGTATTTT.